A single sample gave rise to the 24 T cell receptor beta chains below, sequenced in a study of cytomegalovirus exposure and HLA in healthy donors. The PCR made use of 60 Vbeta and 13 Jbeta primers. Repertoires were generated with immunoSEQ multiplex PCR, while TCRdb's copy carries only in-frame clones and drops some. The sample comprises 150,000 or so clones, 65% to 80% of which are singletons, and more than 10% rests with the top ten. The sequenced sample consisted of PBMCs. The source of these receptors is a man aged 40-50 years in good health and CMV-seropositive.

This clone has more than one count but fewer than ten. The chain recombines TRBV7-3 with TRBJ2-3; D remains ambiguous. There are 15 residues in the CDR3. V was pared by 5 bases and J by 1 base, with 13 bases between. In germline, CDR1 is SGHTA, CDR2 FQGTGA. The CDR3 protein is CASSPRRSRTDTQYF. Here the CDR3 DNA reads TGTGCCAGCAGCCCTCGTCGAAGCCGCACAGATACGCAGTATTTT.

This chain links TRBV19 with TRBJ2-7; TRBD2 aligns across 7 bases. V shed 3 bases and J 2 bases; nucleotides not matched to a gene: 7. The CDR3 totals 15 residues. CDR1 and CDR2 from the germline V gene are LNHDA and SQIVND (reference sequence). The CDR3 loop reads CASSILASGPYEQYF. The CDR3 DNA follows: TGTGCCAGTAGTATCTTGGCTAGCGGACCCTACGAGCAGTACTTC.

Written as DNA, the CDR3 is TGTGCCAGCAGTTTTGGGGGAGGAAACACAGATACGCAGTATTTT. Its protein product is CASSFGGGNTDTQYF. The chain carries TRBV28 and TRBJ2-3; TRBD2 is a possible D gene (6 bases). The V end was cut by 3 bases, the J end by 2 bases, with 12 bases between. Germline V gene lookup returns CDR1 MDHEN and CDR2 SYDVKM. This CDR3 region has 15 residues. The full variable domain, in which reference TRBV28 and TRBJ2-3 provide the parts outside the CDR3, is DVKVTQSSRYLVKRTGEKVFLECVQDMDHENMFWYRQDPGLGLRLIYFSYDVKMKEKGDIPEGYSVSREKKERFSLILESASTNQTSMYLCASSFGGGNTDTQYFGPGTRLTVL.

This clone was seen a single time. The rearrangement joins TRBV7-9 to TRBJ2-3; 7 positions agree with TRBD1. Per germline, CDR1 SEHNR and CDR2 FQNEAQ (reference sequence). The CDR3 covers 12 residues. V shed 5 bases and J 7 bases; nucleotides not matched to a gene: 3. The CDR3 DNA reads TGTGCCAGCAGCCGGGACAGAAATACGCAGTATTTT. Translated: CASSRDRNTQYF.

J is TRBJ1-2 and V is TRBV28; D remains unclear. The CDR3 covers 12 residues. V lost 3 bases and J lost 2, with 4 bases in between. The germline V gene has CDR1 MDHEN and CDR2 SYDVKM. The CDR3, as DNA: TGTGCCAGCAGTTTCGGGAACTATGGCTACACCTTC. Translation gives CASSFGNYGYTF.

V and J are TRBV27 and TRBJ2-5, with D perhaps assigned TRBD1 or TRBD2 (5 bases each). The end of the DNA fits TRBJ2-7 better, so the J call may be wrong. Germline-derived CDR1 and CDR2 are MNHEY and SMNVEV (reference sequence). The CDR3 has 15 residues. For the CDR3, the DNA is TGTGCCAGCAGTTTAGGGTTTGGGGGCTCCTACGAGCAGTACTTC. Translating gives CASSLGFGGSYEQYF.

This clone was detected only once. The rearrangement joins TRBV11-2 to TRBJ2-7, with 7 bases that match TRBD2. V trimming: 1 base; J trimming: 6 bases; junction bases outside the gene matches: 9. The CDR3 length is 15 residues. In germline, CDR1 is SGHAT, CDR2 FQNNGV. CDR3 in DNA: TGTGCCAGCAGCTTAGGGTGGTCGGGCGGGAGCGAGCAGTACTTC. This sequence encodes CASSLGWSGGSEQYF.

The chain combines TRBV5-5 with TRBJ1-2; D call uncertain. V was cut by 0 bases and J by 2 bases, with 11 bases left in between. CDR1 and CDR2 from the germline V gene are SGHKS and YYEKEE (reference sequence). The CDR3 has 15 amino acids. CDR3 nucleotides: TGTGCCAGCAGCTTGGTAGTGACACAAAACTATGGCTACACCTTC. This sequence encodes CASSLVVTQNYGYTF.

The J gene is TRBJ2-3, the V gene TRBV27, with 7 bases that match TRBD1. J gave up 1 base and V 3 bases, and 10 bases lay outside the gene matches. CDR1 MNHEY and CDR2 SMNVEV come from the germline V gene (reference sequence). The CDR3 runs 17 residues. The CDR3 spells CASSLELQGWGTDTQYF. The CDR3 coding sequence is TGTGCCAGCAGTTTGGAATTACAGGGGTGGGGCACAGATACGCAGTATTTT.

This clone was detected only a few times. The rearrangement links TRBV28 to TRBJ2-7; a weak D match, TRBD1 (5 bases). Germline values: CDR1 MDHEN, CDR2 SYDVKM. Trimming took off 3 bases at V and 8 bases at J, with 8 bases between the two ends. The CDR3 is 11 amino acids. CDR3 in amino acids: CASSFQGKQYF. CDR3 nucleotide sequence: TGTGCCAGCAGTTTCCAGGGTAAGCAGTACTTC.

This chain links TRBV5-1 with TRBJ1-1; possibly TRBD1 for D (6 bases). This CDR3 contains 11 residues. Germline V gene sequence: CDR1 SGHRS, CDR2 YFSETQ. V was clipped by 4 bases and J by 8 bases, with 9 bases between them. For the CDR3, the DNA is TGCGCCAGCAGCCGCGACAGGGAAGCTTTCTTT. Translating gives CASSRDREAFF.

The J gene is TRBJ1-2, the V gene TRBV19; 8 nucleotides align to TRBD1. Germline-derived CDR1 and CDR2 are LNHDA and SQIVND (reference sequence). The CDR3 is 13 residues long. The J segment lost 7 bases and the V segment lost 7 bases, leaving 8 bases of the junction unmatched. For the CDR3, the DNA is TGTGCCAGTACGGAACAGGGGGGCTCTGGCTACACCTTC. Protein product: CASTEQGGSGYTF.

This clone was detected a few times. The chain has TRBV5-1 and TRBJ1-1; 8 nucleotides agree with TRBD1. Germline loops: CDR1 SGHRS, CDR2 YFSETQ. The CDR3 runs 13 residues. V gave up 2 bases and J gave up 11 bases; unmatched junction bases: 8. CDR3 region: CASSFLSDRDAFF. The CDR3 DNA reads TGCGCCAGCAGCTTCCTCTCGGACAGGGACGCTTTCTTT.

V usage is TRBV10-1 and J usage is TRBJ2-7, with 9 bases fitting TRBD1. The CDR3 runs to 14 residues. The germline CDR1 and CDR2 sequences are WNHNN and SYGVQD (reference sequence). With V trimmed by 7 bases and J by 1 base, 5 bases remained unmatched. The CDR3 sequence: CASKGTGWSYEQYF. In DNA form, the CDR3 reads TGCGCCAGCAAGGGGACAGGGTGGTCCTACGAGCAGTACTTC.

This chain uses TRBV28 with TRBJ1-5; the match to TRBD1 covers 9 bases. Germline CDR1 MDHEN, CDR2 SYDVKM. This CDR3 contains 17 residues. Trimming removed 2 bases from V and 6 bases from J; junction bases left unmatched: 11. In nucleotides, the CDR3 is TGTGCCAGCAGTTTACCCTCTACAGGGGGCGAGGGTCAGCCCCAGCATTTT. It translates to CASSLPSTGGEGQPQHF.

This clone occurred once. The chain couples TRBV6-1 to TRBJ2-3; D is undetermined. CDR3 length: 14 amino acids. V gave up 7 bases and J gave up 0 bases, with 11 bases separating them. Germline V gene lookup returns CDR1 MNHNS and CDR2 SASEGT. The CDR3 nucleotides read TGTGCCAGCATTGACCCAACTAGCACAGATACGCAGTATTTT. Amino acids: CASIDPTSTDTQYF.

V usage is TRBV28 and J usage is TRBJ2-4; TRBD1 matches at 7 bases. Germline V gives CDR1 MDHEN, CDR2 SYDVKM. This CDR3 has 12 residues. J was trimmed by 8 bases and V by 6 bases; bases with no gene match: 4. In DNA form, the CDR3 reads TGTGCCAGCAGCCGGGACAGCGACATTCAGTACTTC. It translates to CASSRDSDIQYF.

The gene calls are TRBV5-5 and TRBJ1-4; D is uncertain. Trimming left V 4 bases short and J 7 bases short, with 17 bases between. This CDR3 spans 15 amino acids. The V gene's germline CDR1 is SGHKS and CDR2 YYEKEE (reference sequence). The CDR3 sequence: CASSPGLSSLEKLFF. The DNA for the CDR3 is TGTGCCAGCAGCCCAGGACTATCCTCCCTTGAAAAACTGTTTTTT.

The gene calls are TRBV5-1 and TRBJ1-2, with unresolved D. The CDR3 extends over 14 amino acids. The V end lost 0 bases, the J end lost 5 bases, and 11 bases lay between the germline ends. CDR1 SGHRS and CDR2 YFSETQ come from the germline V gene. The CDR3 DNA reads as TGCGCCAGCAGCTTGGAGGCAGCGTTTTATGGCTACACCTTC. Amino acid sequence: CASSLEAAFYGYTF. Full variable domain (missing parts from reference TRBV5-1 and TRBJ1-2): KAGVTQTPRYLIKTRGQQVTLSCSPISGHRSVSWYQQTPGQGLQFLFEYFSETQRNKGNFPGRFSGRQFSNSRSEMNVSTLELGDSALYLCASSLEAAFYGYTFGSGTRLTVV.

CDR3 DNA sequence: TGTGCCAGCAAGCTAGACCGAGTCGGCGGAAGCGGGGAGCTGTTTTTT. Protein product: CASKLDRVGGSGELFF. The chain has TRBV5-5 and TRBJ2-2, with no clear D. Germline loops: CDR1 SGHKS, CDR2 YYEKEE (reference sequence). Trimming cost V 6 bases and J 7 bases, with 22 bases left between them. The CDR3 has 16 amino acids.

The CDR3 region is CASSGGVPPNNEKLFF. The CDR3 region has the DNA TGTGCCAGCAGTGGGGGCGTCCCCCCAAATAATGAAAAACTGTTTTTT. This rearrangement joins TRBV28 to TRBJ1-4; perhaps TRBD1 as D (6 bases). CDR1 and CDR2 from the germline V gene are MDHEN and SYDVKM. The length of the CDR3 is 16 residues. V lost 5 bases and J lost 4, with 17 bases in between.

This chain connects TRBV28 to TRBJ2-3; the match to TRBD2 covers 7 bases. Germline values: CDR1 MDHEN, CDR2 SYDVKM. The CDR3 runs to 15 residues. J was trimmed by 5 bases and V by 0 bases; bases with no gene match: 5. CDR3 nucleotides: TGTGCCAGCAGTTTATGGACGGGAGGTGAAGATACGCAGTATTTT. Translating gives CASSLWTGGEDTQYF.

V and J are TRBV27 and TRBJ1-2, with D tentatively TRBD1 (5 bases). The CDR3 loop spans 13 amino acids. Trimming cost V 8 bases and J 2 bases, with 12 bases left between them. In germline, CDR1 is MNHEY, CDR2 SMNVEV (reference sequence). CDR3 sequence (DNA): TGTGCCAGCCGCGCCGGGGGAAACTATGGCTACACCTTC. Encoded protein: CASRAGGNYGYTF.

This clone was detected many times. This rearrangement joins TRBV18 to TRBJ2-5; 8 bases are shared with TRBD1. Germline V gene sequence: CDR1 KGHSH, CDR2 LQKENI. The CDR3 length is 15 residues. Unmatched junction bases numbered 9, after V lost 4 bases and J lost 5 bases. DNA for the CDR3: TGTGCCAGCTCACTCGACAGGGGTGGATGGGAGACCCAGTACTTC. The encoded protein is CASSLDRGGWETQYF.